The 28 T cell receptor beta chains listed next were all sequenced from one sample in a study of cytomegalovirus exposure and HLA in healthy donors. PCR involved 60 Vbeta and 13 Jbeta primers. Measured with immunoSEQ multiplex PCR; TCRdb has only the in-frame clones, and not every one. This repertoire shows roughly 100,000 clones, more than 60% found once; its top ten account for approximately 8.6%. Sequencing was performed on PBMCs. These receptors were obtained from a woman in her 40s in good health and CMV-seropositive.

Note on this clone: The germline gene is not matched at one end of the junction; a read error may be the cause. The chain combines TRBV4-2 with TRBJ1-4, with a tentative D call TRBD1 (5 bases). There are 13 residues in the CDR3. Germline V lookup: CDR1 LGHNA, CDR2 YNFKEQ. CDR3 in amino acids: CASSQDRAGRAIF. The CDR3 DNA follows: TGTGCCAGCAGCCAAGATCGAGCGGGCAGGGCCATTTTT.

The CDR3 region is CASRSEGFQPQHF. The CDR3, as DNA: TGTGCCAGCAGGTCGGAGGGATTTCAGCCCCAGCATTTT. V usage is TRBV28 and J usage is TRBJ1-5; D uncertain. The CDR3 loop spans 13 amino acids. The V end was cut by 6 bases, the J end by 6 bases, with 12 bases between. CDR1 and CDR2 from the germline V gene are MDHEN and SYDVKM.

The chain joins TRBV28 to TRBJ1-2; D uncertain. This CDR3 comprises 12 residues. Germline CDR1 is MDHEN and CDR2 is SYDVKM. V was shortened by 5 bases and J by 6 bases, with 10 bases between the two germline ends. Here the CDR3 reads CASSGHMDGYTF. CDR3 DNA sequence: TGTGCCAGCAGTGGTCACATGGATGGCTACACCTTC.

The DNA of the CDR3 is TGTGCCAGCAGTGGACTAGCCCTCACTCAGTATTTT. Amino acids: CASSGLALTQYF. The chain employs TRBV28 and TRBJ2-3, with 8 nucleotides matching TRBD2. The CDR3 has 12 amino acids. Germline-derived CDR1 and CDR2 are MDHEN and SYDVKM. V lost 5 bases and J lost 12; bases outside the gene matches: 7.

The chain links TRBV5-5 to TRBJ2-1; 14 positions agree with TRBD2. Germline V gene data show CDR1 as SGHKS and CDR2 as YYEKEE (reference sequence). V trimming: 5 bases; J trimming: 4 bases; junction bases outside the gene matches: 8. The CDR3 spans 17 residues. CDR3 nucleotide sequence: TGTGCCAGCAGGGTGACTAGCGGGGGGGCTACTTACAATGAGCAGTTCTTC. Translation gives CASRVTSGGATYNEQFF.

This rearrangement joins TRBV5-1 to TRBJ1-5, with D unresolved. This CDR3 is 15 amino acids long. The germline V gene encodes CDR1 SGHRS and CDR2 YFSETQ. Trimming stripped 0 bases from V and 3 bases from J, with 10 bases between. The CDR3 loop is CASSLVAGLNQPQHF. The CDR3, as DNA: TGCGCCAGCAGCTTGGTTGCAGGACTCAATCAGCCCCAGCATTTT. The entire variable domain, with the rest obtained from reference TRBV5-1 and TRBJ1-5, is as follows: KAGVTQTPRYLIKTRGQQVTLSCSPISGHRSVSWYQQTPGQGLQFLFEYFSETQRNKGNFPGRFSGRQFSNSRSEMNVSTLELGDSALYLCASSLVAGLNQPQHFGDGTRLSIL.

This chain uses TRBV29-1 with TRBJ2-7, with 8 bases that match TRBD2. The V gene's germline CDR1 is SQVTM and CDR2 ANQGSEA. V lost 3 bases, J lost 0 bases, and 10 bases stayed unmatched. This CDR3 contains 16 residues. The CDR3 bases are TGCAGCGTTGAGCTTCGGAGTAGCGGGGCCTCCTACGAGCAGTACTTC. It is translated as CSVELRSSGASYEQYF.

The J gene is TRBJ2-3, the V gene TRBV18; no reliable D call. V was trimmed by 6 bases and J by 2 bases, leaving 9 bases between them. This CDR3 comprises 13 residues. Looked up from germline, CDR1 is KGHSH and CDR2 is LQKENI. This CDR3 reads CASSPGFTDTQYF. CDR3 nucleotide sequence: TGTGCCAGCTCCCCCGGGTTCACAGATACGCAGTATTTT. The full variable domain, its missing parts supplied by reference TRBV18 and TRBJ2-3, is NAGVMQNPRHLVRRRGQEARLRCSPMKGHSHVYWYRQLPEEGLKFMVYLQKENIIDESGMPKERFSAEFPKEGPSILRIQQVVRGDSAAYFCASSPGFTDTQYFGPGTRLTVL.

There are a few counts of this clone. The chain employs TRBV19 and TRBJ1-5; D is uncertain. Trimming removed 8 bases at V and 4 bases at J, with 12 bases between. CDR1 is LNHDA and CDR2 is SQIVND in the germline V gene (reference sequence). The CDR3 loop spans 13 amino acids. Here the CDR3 reads CASGRPPNQPQHF. Here the CDR3 DNA reads TGTGCCAGTGGGAGGCCTCCTAATCAGCCCCAGCATTTT.

This rearrangement joins TRBV7-2 to TRBJ2-2; TRBD1 aligns across 8 bases. The J segment lost 9 bases and the V segment lost 1 base, leaving 1 base of the junction unmatched. The CDR3 contains 13 residues. Per germline, CDR1 SGHTA and CDR2 FQGNSA. This chain's CDR3 is CASSLVRGRELFF. In DNA form, the CDR3 reads TGTGCCAGCAGCTTAGTCAGGGGGCGGGAGCTGTTTTTT.

A few counts support this clone. The chain is built from TRBV5-1 and TRBJ2-1; TRBD2 aligns across 14 bases. Germline CDR1 SGHRS, CDR2 YFSETQ. Trimming took 4 bases from V and 1 from J; bases not matched to a gene: 13. This CDR3 region has 20 residues. The CDR3 bases are TGCGCCAGCAGCGCGGGACTAGCGGGGGAGCTCCGGGGGTCCTACAATGAGCAGTTCTTC. Amino acid sequence: CASSAGLAGELRGSYNEQFF.

The V call is TRBV5-6, the J call TRBJ2-5; 8 bases map to TRBD1. The CDR3 consists of 16 residues. Germline lookup yields CDR1 SGHDT and CDR2 YYEEEE. J gave up 0 bases and V 3 bases, and 7 bases lay outside the gene matches. The CDR3 spells CASSWGQENYQETQYF. In nucleotides, the CDR3 is TGTGCCAGCAGCTGGGGACAGGAGAATTACCAAGAGACCCAGTACTTC. Full variable domain (rest looked up from reference TRBV5-6 and TRBJ2-5): DAGVTQSPTHLIKTRGQQVTLRCSPKSGHDTVSWYQQALGQGPQFIFQYYEEEERQRGNFPDRFSGHQFPNYSSELNVNALLLGDSALYLCASSWGQENYQETQYFGPGTRLLVL.

The V gene is TRBV6-4, the J gene TRBJ1-2, with 7 bases that match TRBD1. This CDR3 spans 13 amino acids. With 6 bases clipped from V and 6 bases from J, the junction kept 7 bases outside the gene matches. Germline-derived CDR1 and CDR2 are MRHNA and SNTAGT. DNA for the CDR3: TGTGCCAGCAGGGAGACAGGGAAGAATGGCTACACCTTC. Translating it yields CASRETGKNGYTF.

The V and J genes are TRBV7-2 and TRBJ2-7, with D maybe TRBD1 (6 bases). The germline V and J ends were trimmed by 4 bases and 6 bases, with 19 bases remaining between them. Germline lookup yields CDR1 SGHTA and CDR2 FQGNSA. The CDR3 has 15 amino acids. This CDR3 is CASSSDGGTGIEQYF. The CDR3 DNA sequence: TGTGCCAGCAGCTCGGATGGGGGTACAGGGATCGAGCAGTACTTC. The full variable domain, its missing parts supplied by reference TRBV7-2 and TRBJ2-7, is GAGVSQSPSNKVTEKGKDVELRCDPISGHTALYWYRQSLGQGLEFLIYFQGNSAPDKSGLPSDRFSAERTGGSVSTLTIQRTQQEDSAVYLCASSSDGGTGIEQYFGPGTRLTVT.

The chain links TRBV5-5 to TRBJ1-6, with 8 nucleotides matching TRBD1. With V trimmed by 3 bases and J by 9 bases, 14 bases remained unmatched. CDR1 and CDR2 from the germline V gene are SGHKS and YYEKEE (reference sequence). The CDR3 spans 17 residues. CDR3 amino acids: CASSYLGGQGLSSPLHF. The DNA of the CDR3 is TGTGCCAGCAGCTACTTGGGTGGACAGGGCTTGAGTTCACCCCTCCACTTT.

This clone was detected only once. This chain links TRBV28 with TRBJ1-2; D gene ambiguous. V lost 5 bases to trimming and J lost 4 bases, with 5 bases between them. Germline V CDR1 and CDR2: MDHEN, SYDVKM. The length of the CDR3 is 11 residues. The CDR3 bases are TGTGCCAGCAGTACATCCTATGGCTACACCTTC. Translated: CASSTSYGYTF.

This chain links TRBV19 with TRBJ2-6; weak D call: TRBD2 (6 bases). The ends were cut back, 3 bases at V and 4 bases at J, with 10 bases in the middle. The CDR3 sequence is 15 residues long. Germline CDR1 is LNHDA and CDR2 is SQIVND (reference sequence). CDR3 sequence (DNA): TGTGCCAGTAGTATTGGGGCGGGAGGGGCCAACGTCCTGACTTTC. Translation gives CASSIGAGGANVLTF.

V usage is TRBV4-2 and J usage is TRBJ2-1; D possibly corresponds to TRBD1 (5 bases). Per the germline V gene, CDR1 is LGHNA and CDR2 is YNFKEQ. V lost 3 bases and J lost 3, with 9 bases in between. This CDR3 is 14 amino acids long. The CDR3 sequence is CASSQLQGYNEQFF. In nucleotides, the CDR3 is TGTGCCAGCAGCCAGTTGCAGGGCTACAATGAGCAGTTCTTC.

This chain links TRBV18 with TRBJ1-3; no firm D call. Trimming left V 3 bases short and J 2 bases short, with 8 bases between. CDR3 length: 14 amino acids. Germline loops: CDR1 KGHSH, CDR2 LQKENI. CDR3 sequence (DNA): TGTGCCAGCTCACCCTCGGCGGCTGGAAACACCATATATTTT. This sequence encodes CASSPSAAGNTIYF. Full variable domain (outside the CDR3, taken from reference TRBV18 and TRBJ1-3): NAGVMQNPRHLVRRRGQEARLRCSPMKGHSHVYWYRQLPEEGLKFMVYLQKENIIDESGMPKERFSAEFPKEGPSILRIQQVVRGDSAAYFCASSPSAAGNTIYFGEGSWLTVV.

The chain is built from TRBV6-1 and TRBJ1-5; D is perhaps TRBD1 (6 bases). From germline, CDR1 is MNHNS and CDR2 SASEGT. V lost 6 bases and J 8 bases, leaving 20 bases between the germline ends. The CDR3 sequence is 15 residues long. CDR3 region: CASRGATGHSEPQHF. The DNA of the CDR3 is TGTGCCAGCAGGGGGGCGACAGGTCATTCAGAGCCCCAGCATTTT.

This clone was counted a few times. The chain combines TRBV5-1 with TRBJ2-3; TRBD2 aligns across 10 bases. V lost 0 bases, J lost 2 bases, and 3 bases stayed unmatched. The CDR3 runs to 16 residues. Germline assignment: CDR1 SGHRS and CDR2 YFSETQ. The CDR3 DNA reads as TGCGCCAGCAGCTTGGGGCTAGCGGGGGACACAGATACGCAGTATTTT. It specifies CASSLGLAGDTDTQYF.

This chain uses TRBV29-1 with TRBJ2-7; the D gene is possibly TRBD1 (6 bases). Trimming removed 1 base at V and 0 bases at J, with 13 bases between. Germline loops: CDR1 SQVTM, CDR2 ANQGSEA. The CDR3 extends over 15 amino acids. CDR3 amino acids: CSVEGGQISSYEQYF. CDR3 nucleotide sequence: TGCAGCGTTGAAGGAGGACAGATTTCCTCCTACGAGCAGTACTTC.

The chain links TRBV5-1 to TRBJ2-2; TRBD1 matches at 9 bases. The CDR3 runs 16 residues. V shed 5 bases and J 1 base; nucleotides not matched to a gene: 6. Germline CDR1 and CDR2: SGHRS and YFSETQ. CDR3 loop: CASRPPGQGNTGELFF. The DNA for the CDR3 is TGCGCCAGCAGGCCTCCGGGACAGGGGAACACCGGGGAGCTGTTTTTT. Variable domain in full (rest from reference TRBV5-1 and TRBJ2-2): KAGVTQTPRYLIKTRGQQVTLSCSPISGHRSVSWYQQTPGQGLQFLFEYFSETQRNKGNFPGRFSGRQFSNSRSEMNVSTLELGDSALYLCASRPPGQGNTGELFFGEGSRLTVL.

The chain carries TRBV18 and TRBJ2-7; D gene ambiguous. The CDR3 loop spans 16 amino acids. The germline CDR1 and CDR2 sequences are KGHSH and LQKENI. The V end lost 2 bases, the J end lost 0 bases, and 14 bases lay between the germline ends. The CDR3 bases are TGTGCCAGCTCACCATCTCCAGTTCGTACCTCCTACGAGCAGTACTTC. This translates into CASSPSPVRTSYEQYF.

V gene TRBV7-9 combines with J gene TRBJ2-3; possible D gene TRBD2, 7 bases. The CDR3 contains 15 residues. Germline V gene data show CDR1 as SEHNR and CDR2 as FQNEAQ (reference sequence). Trimming pared 3 bases from V and 0 bases from J, leaving 10 bases between. As DNA, the CDR3 is TGTGCCAGCAGCTTCCGGGGGGCTAGCACAGATACGCAGTATTTT. Translation gives CASSFRGASTDTQYF.

The genes are TRBV5-1 and TRBJ2-7, with 7 bases that match TRBD2. V lost 0 bases to trimming and J lost 6 bases; unmatched junction nucleotides: 6. Per the germline V gene, CDR1 is SGHRS and CDR2 is YFSETQ. The CDR3 runs 14 residues. The CDR3 region is CASSLEGLRREQYF. CDR3 DNA sequence: TGCGCCAGCAGCTTGGAGGGACTACGTCGCGAGCAGTACTTC.

This clone has only a few counts. The chain uses TRBV28 and TRBJ1-1, with D perhaps matching TRBD1 (5 bases). The germline V gene encodes CDR1 MDHEN and CDR2 SYDVKM. This CDR3 contains 13 residues. The DNA of the CDR3 is TGTGCTAGTGAAGGGGCGTGGGGCACTGAAGCTTTCTTT. Translated: CASEGAWGTEAFF.

V and J are TRBV28 and TRBJ1-3, with 8 bases that match TRBD1. Germline V gene sequence: CDR1 MDHEN, CDR2 SYDVKM. The CDR3 is 18 residues long. Unmatched junction bases numbered 17, after V lost 6 bases and J lost 4 bases. The CDR3 here is CASSQPGAGGLTGNTIYF. CDR3 nucleotides: TGTGCCAGCAGCCAACCTGGGGCAGGGGGCCTTACGGGAAACACCATATATTTT.